This T cell receptor beta chain was recovered during a study of blood T cell repertoires in COVID-19. At the level of the study: Italy, Spain and the United States were the sources of the convalescent and acute COVID-19 samples. Nucleic acid was either cDNA or gDNA, and it came from T cells, B-cell-depleted T cells, or PBMCs.

The germline V gene encodes CDR1 SGHRS and CDR2 YFSETQ. This CDR3 contains 14 residues. The V end was cut by 6 bases, the J end by 6 bases, with 18 bases between. In the source study's methods: Estimated nucleated cell counts came from reference gene primer amplification. TCRdb keeps only in-frame clones here, not all; method: immunoSEQ multiplex PCR. That table furnishes V, J and clone size, whereas the DNA furnished D and trimming. Here the sample spans 150,000 to 200,000 clones, around 90% being singletons. This chain links TRBV5-1 with TRBJ1-1, with D hard to call. The receptor comes from a man aged 55 to 69 with acute or convalescent COVID-19. Sequencing input: peripheral blood. The CDR3 here is CASNVMTGRSEAFF. In nucleotides, the CDR3 is TGCGCCAGCAACGTCATGACTGGAAGATCTGAAGCTTTCTTT.